A single T cell receptor beta chain is shown here with its context. The data belong to a study of blood T cell repertoires in COVID-19. Authors' data handling: From reference gene primer amplification, estimates of nucleated cell counts were derived. The assay was immunoSEQ multiplex PCR, and TCRdb's table has in-frame clones only and misses some. V and J calls and clone size are those listed in that table; D and trimming were worked out from the DNA. The repertoire includes 50,000 to 75,000 clones, approximately 81% of them detected once, and 25% to 35% sits in the top ten. This sequence originates from a woman of 80 years or more with active or convalescent COVID-19. Material for sequencing was peripheral blood.

DNA of the CDR3: TGTGCCAGCAGCTTCAACAGGGGTTCCTACAATGAGCAGTTCTTC. Its protein is CASSFNRGSYNEQFF. V and J are TRBV7-6 and TRBJ2-1; TRBD1 agrees at 7 bases. CDR1 is SGHVS and CDR2 is FNYEAQ in the germline V gene. This CDR3 is built from 15 residues. V trimming: 3 bases; J trimming: 1 base; junction bases outside the gene matches: 3. Based on the CDR3 plus reference TRBV7-6 and TRBJ2-1, the full variable domain is GAGVSQSPRYKVTKRGQDVALRCDPISGHVSLYWYRQALGQGPEFLTYFNYEAQQDKSGLPNDRFSAERPEGSISTLTIQRTEQRDSAMYRCASSFNRGSYNEQFFGPGTRLTVL.